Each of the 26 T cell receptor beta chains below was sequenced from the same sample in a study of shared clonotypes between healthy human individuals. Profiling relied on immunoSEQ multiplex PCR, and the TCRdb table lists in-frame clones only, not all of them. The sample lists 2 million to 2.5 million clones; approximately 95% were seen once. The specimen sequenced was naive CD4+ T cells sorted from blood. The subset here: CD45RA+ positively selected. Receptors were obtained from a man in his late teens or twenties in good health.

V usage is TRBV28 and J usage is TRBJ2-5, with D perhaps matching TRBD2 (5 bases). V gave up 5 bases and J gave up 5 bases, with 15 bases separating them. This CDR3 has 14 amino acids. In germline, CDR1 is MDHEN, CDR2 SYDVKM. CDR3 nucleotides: TGTGCCAGCAGTGACCCGGGAAATTTCGAGACCCAGTACTTC. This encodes CASSDPGNFETQYF. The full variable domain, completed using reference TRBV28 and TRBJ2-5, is DVKVTQSSRYLVKRTGEKVFLECVQDMDHENMFWYRQDPGLGLRLIYFSYDVKMKEKGDIPEGYSVSREKKERFSLILESASTNQTSMYLCASSDPGNFETQYFGPGTRLLVL.

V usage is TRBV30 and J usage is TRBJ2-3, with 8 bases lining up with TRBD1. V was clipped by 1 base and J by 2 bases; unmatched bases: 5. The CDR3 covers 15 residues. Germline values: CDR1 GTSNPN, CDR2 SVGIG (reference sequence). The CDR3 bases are TGTGCCTGGAGTGCCGGACAGGGTACCACAGATACGCAGTATTTT. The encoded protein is CAWSAGQGTTDTQYF. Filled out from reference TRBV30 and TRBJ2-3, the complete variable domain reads SQTIHQWPATLVQPVGSPLSLECTVEGTSNPNLYWYRQAAGRGLQLLFYSVGIGQISSEVPQNLSASRPQDRQFILSSKKLLLSDSGFYLCAWSAGQGTTDTQYFGPGTRLTVL.

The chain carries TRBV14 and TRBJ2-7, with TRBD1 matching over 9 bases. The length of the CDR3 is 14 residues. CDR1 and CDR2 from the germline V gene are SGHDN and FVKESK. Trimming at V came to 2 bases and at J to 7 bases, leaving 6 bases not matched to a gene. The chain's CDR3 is CASSQMQGTGEQYF. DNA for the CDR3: TGTGCCAGCAGCCAAATGCAGGGGACAGGGGAGCAGTACTTC.

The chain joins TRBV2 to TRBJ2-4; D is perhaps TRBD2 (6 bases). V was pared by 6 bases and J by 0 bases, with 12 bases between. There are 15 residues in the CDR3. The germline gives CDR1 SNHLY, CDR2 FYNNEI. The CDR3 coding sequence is TGTGCCAGCAGCCCAAGGGACTTAGCCAAAAACATTCAGTACTTC. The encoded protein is CASSPRDLAKNIQYF.

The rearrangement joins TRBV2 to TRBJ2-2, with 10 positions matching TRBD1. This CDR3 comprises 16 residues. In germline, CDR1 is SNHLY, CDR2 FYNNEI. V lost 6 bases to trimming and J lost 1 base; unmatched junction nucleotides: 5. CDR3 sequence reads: CASRQDRGLNTGELFF. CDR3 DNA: TGTGCCAGCAGACAAGACAGGGGGCTGAACACCGGGGAGCTGTTTTTT.

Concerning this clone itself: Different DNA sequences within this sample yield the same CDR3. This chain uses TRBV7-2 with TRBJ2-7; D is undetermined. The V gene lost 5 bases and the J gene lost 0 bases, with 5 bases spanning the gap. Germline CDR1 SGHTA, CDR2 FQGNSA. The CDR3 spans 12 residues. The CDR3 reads CASSPPSYEQYF. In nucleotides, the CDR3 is TGTGCCAGCAGCCCCCCCTCCTACGAGCAGTACTTC.

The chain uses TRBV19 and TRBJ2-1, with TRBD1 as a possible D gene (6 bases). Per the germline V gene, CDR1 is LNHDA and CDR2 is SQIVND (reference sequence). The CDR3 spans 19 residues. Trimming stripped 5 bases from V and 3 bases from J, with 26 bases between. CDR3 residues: CASSLGSAPGHRGYNEQFF. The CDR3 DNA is TGTGCCAGTAGTTTAGGATCAGCACCGGGACACCGAGGCTACAATGAGCAGTTCTTC.

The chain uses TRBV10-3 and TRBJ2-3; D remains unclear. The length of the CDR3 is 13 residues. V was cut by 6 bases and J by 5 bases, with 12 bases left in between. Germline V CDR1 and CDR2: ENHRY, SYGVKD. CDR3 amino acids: CAIRNSNGDTQYF. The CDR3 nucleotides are TGTGCCATCAGGAATTCTAACGGAGATACGCAGTATTTT.

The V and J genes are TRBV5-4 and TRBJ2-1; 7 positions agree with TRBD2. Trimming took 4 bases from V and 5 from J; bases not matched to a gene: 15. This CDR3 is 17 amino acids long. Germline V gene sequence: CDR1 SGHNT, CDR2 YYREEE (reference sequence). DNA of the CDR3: TGTGCCAGCAGCCGTCCGGGGGGTCCAGGTGGAAACAATGAGCAGTTCTTC. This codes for CASSRPGGPGGNNEQFF.

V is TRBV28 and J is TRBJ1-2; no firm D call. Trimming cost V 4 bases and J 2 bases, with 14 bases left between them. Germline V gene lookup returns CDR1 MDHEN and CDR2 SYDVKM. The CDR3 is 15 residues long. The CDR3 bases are TGTGCCAGCAGTTCCCCTCGCGGGGTCAACTATGGCTACACCTTC. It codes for CASSSPRGVNYGYTF.

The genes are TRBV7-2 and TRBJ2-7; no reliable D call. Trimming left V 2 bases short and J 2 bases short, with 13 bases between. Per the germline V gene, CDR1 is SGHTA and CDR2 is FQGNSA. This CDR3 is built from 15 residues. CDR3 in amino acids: CASSLWGKVAYEQYF. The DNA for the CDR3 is TGTGCCAGCAGCTTATGGGGAAAGGTCGCCTACGAGCAGTACTTC. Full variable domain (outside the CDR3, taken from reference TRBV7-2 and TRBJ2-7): GAGVSQSPSNKVTEKGKDVELRCDPISGHTALYWYRQSLGQGLEFLIYFQGNSAPDKSGLPSDRFSAERTGGSVSTLTIQRTQQEDSAVYLCASSLWGKVAYEQYFGPGTRLTVT.

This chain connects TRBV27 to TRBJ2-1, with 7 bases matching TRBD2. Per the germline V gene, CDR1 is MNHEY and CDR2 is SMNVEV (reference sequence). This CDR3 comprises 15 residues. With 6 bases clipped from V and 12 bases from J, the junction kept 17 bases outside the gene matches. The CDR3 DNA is TGTGCCAGCAGCCCACGGGGGGAAGGGGTTGATCGGCAGTTCTTC. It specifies CASSPRGEGVDRQFF.

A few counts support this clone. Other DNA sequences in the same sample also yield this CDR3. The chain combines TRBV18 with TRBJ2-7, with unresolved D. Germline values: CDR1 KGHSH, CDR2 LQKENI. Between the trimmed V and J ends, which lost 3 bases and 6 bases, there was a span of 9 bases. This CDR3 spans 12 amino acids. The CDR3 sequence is CASSPPLGEQYF. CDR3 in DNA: TGTGCCAGCTCACCTCCGCTGGGCGAGCAGTACTTC.

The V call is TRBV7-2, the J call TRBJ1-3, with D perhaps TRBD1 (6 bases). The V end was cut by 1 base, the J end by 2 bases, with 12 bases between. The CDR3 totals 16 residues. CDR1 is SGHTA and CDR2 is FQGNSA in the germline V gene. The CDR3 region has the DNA TGTGCCAGCAGCTTAGATACAGGGTCGGCTGGAAACACCATATATTTT. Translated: CASSLDTGSAGNTIYF.

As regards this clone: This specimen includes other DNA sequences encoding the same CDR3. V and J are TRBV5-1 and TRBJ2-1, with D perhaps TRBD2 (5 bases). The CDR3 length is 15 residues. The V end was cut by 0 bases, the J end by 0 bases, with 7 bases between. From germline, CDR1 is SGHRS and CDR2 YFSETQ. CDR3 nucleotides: TGCGCCAGCAGCTTGGAGCGGAGCTCCTACAATGAGCAGTTCTTC. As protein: CASSLERSSYNEQFF.

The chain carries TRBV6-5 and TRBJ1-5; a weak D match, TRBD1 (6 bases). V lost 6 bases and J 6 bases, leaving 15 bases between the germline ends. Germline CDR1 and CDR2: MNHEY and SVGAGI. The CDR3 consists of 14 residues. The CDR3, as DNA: TGTGCCAGCAGAGGAACAGGGTTCCTTCAGCCCCAGCATTTT. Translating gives CASRGTGFLQPQHF.

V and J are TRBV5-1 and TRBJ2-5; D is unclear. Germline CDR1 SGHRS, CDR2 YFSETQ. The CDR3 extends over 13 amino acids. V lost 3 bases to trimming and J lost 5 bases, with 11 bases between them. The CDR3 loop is CASSSQDVETQYF. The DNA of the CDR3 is TGCGCCAGCAGCTCTCAGGATGTGGAGACCCAGTACTTC.

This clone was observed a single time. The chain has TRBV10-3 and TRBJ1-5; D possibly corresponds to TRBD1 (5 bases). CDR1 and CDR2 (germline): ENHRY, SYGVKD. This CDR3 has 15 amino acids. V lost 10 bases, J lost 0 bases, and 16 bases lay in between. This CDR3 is CATAGGEGSNQPQHF. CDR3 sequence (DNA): TGTGCCACCGCGGGAGGGGAGGGTAGCAATCAGCCCCAGCATTTT.

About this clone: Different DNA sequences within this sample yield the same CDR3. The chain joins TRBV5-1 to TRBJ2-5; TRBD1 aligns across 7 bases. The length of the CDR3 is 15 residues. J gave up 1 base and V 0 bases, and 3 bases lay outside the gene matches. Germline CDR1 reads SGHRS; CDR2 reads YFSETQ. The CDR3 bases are TGCGCCAGCAGCTTGGGAGGGGGCGGCCAAGAGACCCAGTACTTC. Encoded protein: CASSLGGGGQETQYF.

The CDR3 loop is CASSLRSTTFSNQPQHF. The CDR3, as DNA: TGTGCCAGCAGCTTAAGGTCAACTACCTTTAGCAATCAGCCCCAGCATTTT. This rearrangement joins TRBV7-8 to TRBJ1-5; the D is unclear. This CDR3 is built from 17 residues. Trimming pared 2 bases from V and 0 bases from J, leaving 14 bases between. From germline, CDR1 is SGHVS and CDR2 FQNEAQ.

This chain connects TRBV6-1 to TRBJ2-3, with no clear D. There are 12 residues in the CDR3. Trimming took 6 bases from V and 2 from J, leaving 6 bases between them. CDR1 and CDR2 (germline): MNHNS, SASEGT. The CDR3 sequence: CASRPTTDTQYF. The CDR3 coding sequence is TGTGCCAGCAGGCCCACCACAGATACGCAGTATTTT.

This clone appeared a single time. Here the CDR3 reads CASSGRGEKTQYF. The CDR3 bases are TGTGCCAGCAGTGGTAGGGGGGAAAAGACCCAGTACTTC. The chain couples TRBV2 to TRBJ2-5; D may correspond to TRBD1 or TRBD2 (6 bases each). CDR1 SNHLY and CDR2 FYNNEI come from the germline V gene. The ends were cut back, 4 bases at V and 6 bases at J, with 12 bases in the middle. CDR3 length: 13 residues.

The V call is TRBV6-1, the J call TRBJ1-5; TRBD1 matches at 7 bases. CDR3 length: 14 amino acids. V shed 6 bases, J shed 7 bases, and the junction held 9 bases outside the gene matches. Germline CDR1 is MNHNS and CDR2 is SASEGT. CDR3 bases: TGTGCCAGCAGAGACAGGGCGCAAATCCAGCCCCAGCATTTT. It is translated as CASRDRAQIQPQHF.

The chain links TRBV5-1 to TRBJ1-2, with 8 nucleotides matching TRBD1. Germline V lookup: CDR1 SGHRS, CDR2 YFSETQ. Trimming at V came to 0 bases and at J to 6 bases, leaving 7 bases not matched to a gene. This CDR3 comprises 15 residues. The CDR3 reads CASSLAKTGGNGYTF. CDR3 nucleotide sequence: TGCGCCAGCAGCTTGGCCAAAACAGGGGGAAATGGCTACACCTTC.

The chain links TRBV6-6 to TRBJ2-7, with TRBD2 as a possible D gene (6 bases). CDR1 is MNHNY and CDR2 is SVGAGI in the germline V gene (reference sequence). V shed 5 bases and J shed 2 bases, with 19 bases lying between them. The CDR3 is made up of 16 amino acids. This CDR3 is CASSQSDGRMTYEQYF. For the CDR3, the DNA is TGTGCCAGCAGTCAATCCGACGGGAGAATGACCTACGAGCAGTACTTC.

The CDR3 loop reads CASSENWVGHTDTQYF. CDR3 in DNA: TGTGCCAGCAGTGAGAATTGGGTGGGTCACACAGATACGCAGTATTTT. The V and J genes are TRBV6-4 and TRBJ2-3, with D unresolved. The V gene's germline CDR1 is MRHNA and CDR2 SNTAGT. Trimming left V 3 bases short and J 2 bases short, with 15 bases between. The CDR3 covers 16 residues.